This T cell receptor (beta chain) comes out of a study of T cells after yellow fever vaccination. Points from the study as a whole: Within FACS-sorted repertoires, abundant clonotypes contaminating from the bulk population could be present. Post-booster repertoires again held most primary-vaccination clones (roughly 96% CD4, around 90% CD8). Researchers report a weaker secondary response that nonetheless peaked faster, day 5 versus 15.

Trimming left V 1 base short and J 4 bases short, with 13 bases between. Per germline, CDR1 LGHNA and CDR2 YNFKEQ. CDR3 length equals 15 residues. TCR cDNA, made by 5'RACE template switching, carried an added universal primer site and UMIs. TCRdb reanalysed the 5' RACE reads using MiXCR and keeps one entry per CDR3 protein. This table holds a few hundred thousand distinct CDR3 sequences, approximately 3.5% found once. A remark on this clonotype: Its antigen remains unknown.

The TCR originated in a man between 18 and 29 years old who received the YFV17D yellow fever vaccine. The material sequenced was PBMCs, taken 15 days after the yellow fever booster vaccination. The V call is TRBV4-2, the J call TRBJ1-2; unclear D gene. CDR3 amino acids: CASSQGQTIPYGYTF. CDR3 nucleotides: TGTGCCAGCAGCCAAGGTCAAACGATTCCCTATGGCTACACCTTC.